A selection of T cell receptor beta chains follows, all from one sample in a study of blood T cell repertoires in COVID-19. Clones were sequenced by immunoSEQ multiplex PCR, and TCRdb holds only the in-frame ones, with some missing. The sample has about 200,000 clones, approximately 88% seen once. Sequenced: PBMCs or T cells enriched from blood (not recorded which). The receptors derive from a woman aged 18-29 years who had recovered from COVID-19. CDR3s include the opening cysteine and the closing phenylalanine or tryptophan. D genes are given only for firm matches. Not every row has a clone size; where given, it reads once, few, many or a size class.

TRBJ1-6 | TRBV5-1 | NA | TRBD1 | TGCGCCAGCAGCTTTGGACAGGGCACTAATTCACCCCTCCACTTT | CASSFGQGTNSPLHF
TRBJ2-5 | TRBV18 | NA | NA | TGTGCCAGCTCACCTGTCGGGCGGGAAGAGACCCAGTACTTC | CASSPVGREETQYF
TRBJ1-1 | TRBV6-5 | once | TRBD1 | TGTGCCAGCAGGGGGACAGGCGCTGAAGCTTTCTTT | CASRGTGAEAFF
TRBJ1-6 | TRBV28 | NA | TRBD1 | TGTGCCAGCAGAACAGGGGGCGGGAACCATAATTCACCCCTCCACTTT | CASRTGGGNHNSPLHF
TRBJ1-1 | TRBV27 | once | TRBD1 | TGTGCCAGCAGGAGCAGGGGGGTAGGGACTGAAGCTTTCTTT | CASRSRGVGTEAFF
TRBJ2-7 | TRBV7-2 | NA | NA | TGTGCCAGCAGCTTAGGGAAAGGGGAAGAGTACGAGCAGTACTTC | CASSLGKGEEYEQYF
TRBJ1-6 | TRBV27 | once | NA | TGTGCCAGCAGTTATAGCGATCATCGTGGGACCCTCCACTTT | CASSYSDHRGTLHF
TRBJ1-1 | TRBV29-1 | NA | NA | TGCAGCGTCCACACCTACACTGAAGCTTTCTTT | CSVHTYTEAFF
TRBJ1-2 | TRBV28 | NA | NA | TGTGCCAGCAGTGCCGGACTTTATGGCTACACCTTC | CASSAGLYGYTF
TRBJ1-6 | TRBV27 | NA | TRBD1 | TGTGCCAGCAGGGAGACAGGGGGCGGCGGTTCACCCCTCCACTTT | CASRETGGGGSPLHF
TRBJ2-3 | TRBV10-3 | NA | NA | TGTGCCATCAGTGAGTCCTCGGACAGCATTGACGGCACAGATACGCAGTATTTT | CAISESSDSIDGTDTQYF
TRBJ2-3 | TRBV9 | NA | TRBD2 | TGTGCCAGCAGCGTCGGACTTAGCGGGACGAGCACAGATACGCAGTATTTT | CASSVGLSGTSTDTQYF
TRBJ1-1 | TRBV19 | NA | NA | TGTGCCAGTACCCCCACGACGGGCCAGGGTGAAGCTTTCTTT | CASTPTTGQGEAFF
TRBJ1-1 | TRBV28 | NA | NA | TGTGCCAGCGCGGGTTTAAAAGCTTTCTTT | CASAGLKAFF
TRBJ2-1 | TRBV7-9 | NA | TRBD2 | TGTGCCAGCAGCCCATCTCCGGGACTAGCAACAAATGAGCAGTTCTTC | CASSPSPGLATNEQFF
TRBJ1-4 | TRBV6-5 | few | TRBD1 | TGTGCCAGCAGTCGACCGACAGGGAGAGCTGAAAAACTGTTTTTT | CASSRPTGRAEKLFF
TRBJ2-7 | TRBV7-8 | NA | NA | TGTGCCAGCAGCCCCCGGGACTGGACCTCTGAGGAGCAGTACTTC | CASSPRDWTSEEQYF
TRBJ1-2 | TRBV5-1 | NA | NA | TGCGCCAGCAGCAACGGTTACAGGGAAGGTAACTATGGCTACACCTTC | CASSNGYREGNYGYTF
TRBJ2-7 | TRBV6-2/TRBV6-3 | NA | NA | TGTGCCAGCAGTTCCTATCTTCGGGAGACCTACGAGCAGTACTTC | CASSSYLRETYEQYF
TRBJ1-2 | TRBV5-6 | NA | NA | TGTGCCAGCAGCTTGGCAGGGTCCCTCTATGGCTACACCTTC | CASSLAGSLYGYTF
TRBJ1-3 | TRBV15 | NA | NA | TGTGCCACCAGCAGAGATACGGGGAATGGAAACACCATATATTTT | CATSRDTGNGNTIYF
TRBJ2-3 | TRBV10-2 | NA | TRBD2 | TGCGCCAGCAGTGGAGAGCGGGGAAGGAAGTATTTT | CASSGERGRKYF
TRBJ1-1 | TRBV6-5 | NA | TRBD1 | TGTGCCAGCAGGAGGACAGGGGGCACTGAAGCTTTCTTT | CASRRTGGTEAFF
TRBJ1-5 | TRBV3-1/TRBV3-2 | NA | NA | TGTGCCAGCAGCCAAGGGGGCAGCCCTAATCAGCCCCAGCATTTT | CASSQGGSPNQPQHF
TRBJ2-7 | TRBV29-1 | NA | TRBD1 | TGCAGCGTTGTTGGGCGACAGGGGTACTCCTACGAGCAGTACTTC | CSVVGRQGYSYEQYF
TRBJ2-7 | TRBV19 | NA | TRBD1 | TGTGCCAGTAGCCTGGGACAGGGTTACGAGCAGTACTTC | CASSLGQGYEQYF
TRBJ1-6 | TRBV30 | NA | NA | TGTGCCTGGACAACTATTGAGAATTCACCCCTCCACTTT | CAWTTIENSPLHF
TRBJ2-3 | TRBV7-9 | NA | NA | TGTGCCAGCAGCCAAAGGGGACTTAGCACAGATACGCAGTATTTT | CASSQRGLSTDTQYF
TRBJ1-2 | TRBV6-6 | NA | TRBD1 | TGTGCCAGCAGTTTTAGACAGGGGTATGGCTACACCTTC | CASSFRQGYGYTF
TRBJ1-6 | TRBV6-1 | NA | TRBD1 | TGTGCCAGCAGTGACACAGGGGAGACTTCACCCCTCCACTTT | CASSDTGETSPLHF
TRBJ1-2 | TRBV19 | NA | TRBD1 | TGTGCCAGTAGTATCTCCCAGGGGGGCGTGGAAAATGGCTACACCTTC | CASSISQGGVENGYTF
TRBJ1-2 | TRBV24-1 | NA | TRBD1 | TGTGCCACCTGGACAGGGAGCTATGGCTACACCTTC | CATWTGSYGYTF
TRBJ1-6 | TRBV5-6 | NA | NA | TGTGCCAGCAGTTTCAGGAATAATTCACCCCTCCACTTT | CASSFRNNSPLHF
TRBJ1-3 | TRBV2 | NA | NA | TGTGCCAGCAGTGAGGAGAACTACTCTGGAAACACCATATATTTT | CASSEENYSGNTIYF
TRBJ1-2 | TRBV29-1 | NA | TRBD1 | TGCAGCGTTTTGGGACAGGGGAACCTCAACTATGGCTACACCTTC | CSVLGQGNLNYGYTF
TRBJ2-3 | TRBV3-1/TRBV3-2 | NA | NA | TGTGCCAGCAGCCAAGATTCTCCCCTGGAGGGGCAGAACACAGATACGCAGTATTTT | CASSQDSPLEGQNTDTQYF
TRBJ2-1 | TRBV11-2 | once | NA | TGTGCCAGCAGCTTTACAGATGAGCAGTTCTTC | CASSFTDEQFF
TRBJ2-1 | TRBV19 | NA | NA | TGTGCCAGTAGCGTCGGCTCCTACAATGAGCAGTTCTTC | CASSVGSYNEQFF
TRBJ2-7 | TRBV6-5 | NA | NA | TGTGCCAGCAGTTACTCGAGTTTTGGGAGCTACGAGCAGTACTTC | CASSYSSFGSYEQYF
TRBJ2-5 | TRBV7-9 | NA | NA | TGTGCCAGCAGCTTAGGGATACAGGGCCTAGAGACCCAGTACTTC | CASSLGIQGLETQYF
TRBJ1-2 | TRBV19 | NA | TRBD1 | TGTGCCAGTATCGACAGGGCTAACTATGGCTACACCTTC | CASIDRANYGYTF
TRBJ1-5 | TRBV6-1 | NA | TRBD1 | TGTGCCAGCAGTGAAAAAGGGACAGGGGGTGGTCAGCCCCAGCATTTT | CASSEKGTGGGQPQHF
TRBJ2-7 | TRBV6-5 | NA | TRBD1 | TGTGCCAGCAGCAGAGACAGGGCCCTAACCAAGCAGTACTTC | CASSRDRALTKQYF
TRBJ2-1 | TRBV28 | NA | TRBD2 | TGTGCCAGCAGGATAGCGGGGGGATCCTACAATGAGCAGTTCTTC | CASRIAGGSYNEQFF
TRBJ1-1 | TRBV7-9 | NA | NA | TGTGCCAGCAGCTTAGGTCCCACGGTAAACACTGAAGCTTTCTTT | CASSLGPTVNTEAFF
TRBJ1-1 | TRBV6-1 | NA | TRBD1 | TGTGCCACCCGTGAAAAGGGACAGGTACAGAACACTGAAGCTTTCTTT | CATREKGQVQNTEAFF
TRBJ1-2 | TRBV7-9 | NA | NA | TGTGCCAGCGGTTGGAGGGAGTATGGCTACACCTTC | CASGWREYGYTF
TRBJ1-5 | TRBV5-3 | NA | NA | TGTGCCAGAAGCTTGGCGCCGCCGGGTCAGACCTTGACGGGCAATCAGCCCCAGCATTTT | CARSLAPPGQTLTGNQPQHF
TRBJ2-3 | TRBV3-1/TRBV3-2 | NA | NA | TGTGCCAGCAGCTCCGGGACAAACGTTGGCACAGATACGCAGTATTTT | CASSSGTNVGTDTQYF